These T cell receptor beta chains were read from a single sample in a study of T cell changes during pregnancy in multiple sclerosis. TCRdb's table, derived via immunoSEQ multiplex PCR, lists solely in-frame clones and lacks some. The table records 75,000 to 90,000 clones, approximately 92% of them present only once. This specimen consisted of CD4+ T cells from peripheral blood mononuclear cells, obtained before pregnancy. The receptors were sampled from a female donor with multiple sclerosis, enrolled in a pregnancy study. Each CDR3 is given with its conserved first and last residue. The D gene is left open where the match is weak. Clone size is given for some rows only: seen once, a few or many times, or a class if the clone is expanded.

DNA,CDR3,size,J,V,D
TGTGCCGGCAGGGAACAGGGAGGCAATCAGCCCCAGCATTTT,CAGREQGGNQPQHF,.,TRBJ1-5,TRBV28,.
TGCGCCAGCAGCTCCGAGGCGGGCTCGAATACGCAGTATTTT,CASSSEAGSNTQYF,.,TRBJ2-3,TRBV5-1,.
TGTGCCAGCAGTTTTGTGGGCCTGGCGTCCTACAATGAGCAGTTCTTC,CASSFVGLASYNEQFF,.,TRBJ2-1,TRBV27,.
TGTGCCAGCAGCTTGGGTTCTAGCGGGGTTAGCACAGATACGCAGTATTTT,CASSLGSSGVSTDTQYF,.,TRBJ2-3,TRBV5-6,TRBD2
TGTGCCAGCAGTGCTGACGGGTATTCACCCCTCCACTTT,CASSADGYSPLHF,.,TRBJ1-6,TRBV6-4,.
TGCGCCAGCAGCACGGACTGGGTCGGGGAGCAGTACTTC,CASSTDWVGEQYF,once,TRBJ2-7,TRBV5-1,.
TGTGCCAGCAGCTTCCCAGGAGGGCGGACCCAAGAGACCCAGTACTTC,CASSFPGGRTQETQYF,.,TRBJ2-5,TRBV5-5,.
TGTGCCAGCAGCTTAGGAGGGAGCACAGATACGCAGTATTTT,CASSLGGSTDTQYF,.,TRBJ2-3,TRBV11-1,.
TGTGCCAGTACCGGGGGCAGGGGGCGAGGCGGGGAGCTGTTTTTT,CASTGGRGRGGELFF,.,TRBJ2-2,TRBV19,TRBD1
TGTGCCAGCAGCTTGGGGGGCGCAGGGGAGAACTATGGCTACACCTTC,CASSLGGAGENYGYTF,.,TRBJ1-2,TRBV5-8,.
TGTGCCAGCAGCCTGGGACTAGACTCCCTCGTACGAAGATACGAGCAGTACTTC,CASSLGLDSLVRRYEQYF,.,TRBJ2-7,TRBV4-2,TRBD2
TGTGCCAGCTCAAAAAGAAGGGGACTAGCGGGGGGGAACAATGAGCAGTTCTTC,CASSKRRGLAGGNNEQFF,.,TRBJ2-1,TRBV9,TRBD2
TGTGCCAGCAGCTTAGCTCGGCCAGCGGGAGGGCCTGAAGATACGCAGTATTTT,CASSLARPAGGPEDTQYF,.,TRBJ2-3,TRBV7-9,TRBD2
TGTGCCAGCAGTTTTCCCCTGACTAGCGGGAGGATCCGGCTTACAGATACGCAGTATTTT,CASSFPLTSGRIRLTDTQYF,.,TRBJ2-3,TRBV28,TRBD2
TGTGCCAGCAGCAAGACAGGGGGGGGAACTGAAGCTTTCTTT,CASSKTGGGTEAFF,.,TRBJ1-1,TRBV11-2,TRBD1
TGCGCCAGCAGCTCACCGACGGGGGACACTGAAGCTTTCTTT,CASSSPTGDTEAFF,.,TRBJ1-1,TRBV4-1,.
TGTGCCATCAGTGAGACCCAGGTGAGCTCCTACGAGCAGTACTTC,CAISETQVSSYEQYF,.,TRBJ2-7,TRBV10-3,.
TGCGCCAGCAGCCTTTCGGCGGGGGATATTCCGGAGACCCAGTACTTC,CASSLSAGDIPETQYF,.,TRBJ2-5,TRBV5-1,TRBD2
TGTGCCAGCAGTCCATCGACAGCGAACACCGGGGAGCTGTTTTTT,CASSPSTANTGELFF,.,TRBJ2-2,TRBV6-6,.